These 25 T cell receptor beta chains originate from one sample sequenced in a study of T-cell memory formation after mild COVID-19. MiXCR, applied by TCRdb to the 5' RACE reads, yields one record per CDR3 protein. This sample yields approximately 240,000 distinct CDR3 sequences, of which about 15% are seen a single time; 3.5% belongs to the top ten. Sequencing was carried out using PBMCs or a T cell subset sorted from them (not recorded which). The source is a man aged 18 to 29 who had mild COVID-19 (a few samples of this study predate the infection). Cell type and time point are not known.

V gene TRBV6-5 combines with J gene TRBJ1-2; TRBD1 is a possible D gene (5 bases). With 4 bases removed from V and 8 bases from J, the gap between germline ends came to 14 bases. Germline CDR1 and CDR2: MNHEY and SVGAGI. The CDR3 runs 13 residues. CDR3: CASSSTGDRGYTF. In DNA, the CDR3 is TGTGCCAGCAGTTCCACCGGGGACCGCGGCTACACCTTC.

This clonotype occurred many times. The chain joins TRBV20-1 to TRBJ1-1; 7 bases are a match to TRBD1. Trimming at V came to 3 bases and at J to 0 bases, leaving 1 base not matched to a gene. Per germline, CDR1 DFQATT and CDR2 SNEGSKA (reference sequence). This CDR3 spans 13 amino acids. The CDR3 loop is CSARGQLNTEAFF. The DNA of the CDR3 is TGCAGTGCTAGGGGACAGCTGAACACTGAAGCTTTCTTT.

The chain recombines TRBV18 with TRBJ2-7; 11 nucleotides agree with TRBD2. CDR3 size: 14 residues. J gave up 4 bases and V 5 bases, and 4 bases lay outside the gene matches. CDR1 is KGHSH, CDR2 LQKENI, per germline. The CDR3 DNA sequence: TGTGCCAGCTCAACTAGCGGGGGTGGATACGAGCAGTACGTC. This translates into CASSTSGGGYEQYV.

This clonotype has only a few counts. The chain uses TRBV7-9 and TRBJ2-5; D is uncertain. The CDR3 runs 14 residues. Germline-derived CDR1 and CDR2 are SEHNR and FQNEAQ (reference sequence). V lost 1 base and J lost 3, with 9 bases in between. The CDR3 nucleotides are TGTGCCAGCAGCTTAGGAATAGAAAAAGAGACCCAGTACTTC. Protein: CASSLGIEKETQYF.

This clonotype was seen a handful of times. The chain links TRBV12-3 or TRBV12-4 to TRBJ1-2; D is uncertain. Trimming shortened V by 6 bases and J by 9 bases, and 17 bases separated the two germline ends. CDR3 length: 13 residues. The CDR3 spells CASSPTPEDSYTF. The CDR3, as DNA: TGTGCCAGCAGCCCCACTCCGGAGGATAGCTACACCTTC.

This clonotype was seen only a few times. The chain links TRBV12-3 or TRBV12-4 to TRBJ2-5; D gene uncertain. The CDR3 runs to 15 residues. The germline V and J ends were trimmed by 3 bases and 5 bases, with 16 bases remaining between them. The CDR3 bases are TGTGCCAGCAGTTTTTTTTGGAATCCCTCTGAGACCCAGTACTTC. Translating gives CASSFFWNPSETQYF.

This clonotype was seen only once. The V and J genes are TRBV24-1 and TRBJ1-2; TRBD1 is a possible D gene (5 bases). The CDR3 consists of 15 residues. Germline assignment: CDR1 KGHDR and CDR2 SFDVKD. V was shortened by 0 bases and J by 7 bases, with 14 bases between the two germline ends. The CDR3 protein is CATSDLGSGPGGYTF. Written as DNA, the CDR3 is TGTGCCACCAGTGATTTGGGGTCGGGGCCCGGTGGCTACACCTTC.

Ten or more counts support this clonotype. The chain is built from TRBV29-1 and TRBJ1-1; 7 positions match TRBD1. Germline V gene sequence: CDR1 SQVTM, CDR2 ANQGSEA. Trimming cost V 4 bases and J 12 bases; bases outside gene matches: 11. The CDR3 sequence is 12 residues long. The CDR3 loop is CSVVLTGVLPFF. CDR3 coding DNA: TGCAGCGTTGTGCTCACAGGGGTACTTCCTTTCTTT.

The chain uses TRBV19 and TRBJ2-3; D is possibly TRBD1 or TRBD2 (5 bases each). Between the trimmed V and J ends, which lost 6 bases and 3 bases, there was a span of 13 bases. Germline-derived CDR1 and CDR2 are LNHDA and SQIVND (reference sequence). The CDR3 has 14 amino acids. The chain's CDR3 is CASRWDQATDTQYF. The CDR3 DNA sequence: TGTGCCAGTAGATGGGACCAAGCAACAGATACGCAGTATTTT.

The gene calls are TRBV3-1 and TRBJ2-4; D might be TRBD1 (5 bases). Germline values: CDR1 LGHDT, CDR2 YNNKEL (reference sequence). The CDR3 totals 15 residues. The ends were cut back, 0 bases at V and 9 bases at J, with 15 bases in the middle. In nucleotides, the CDR3 is TGTGCCAGCAGCCAAGACGTGAGGACCCAGGGCATTCAGTACTTC. Its translation is CASSQDVRTQGIQYF.

V and J are TRBV28 and TRBJ1-1; unclear D gene. Germline-derived CDR1 and CDR2 are MDHEN and SYDVKM. Trimming pared 6 bases from V and 1 base from J, leaving 15 bases between. The CDR3 consists of 15 residues. CDR3 amino acids: CASSRTAAGNTEAFF. The CDR3 region has the DNA TGTGCCAGCAGCCGCACCGCGGCGGGGAACACTGAAGCTTTCTTT.

The chain recombines TRBV6-2 or TRBV6-3 with TRBJ2-1; 7 positions match TRBD1. The V gene end was trimmed by 8 bases and the J gene end by 7 bases; junction bases not matched to a gene: 14. Germline values: CDR1 MNHEY, CDR2 SVGEGT. CDR3 size: 15 residues. The CDR3 nucleotides are TGTGCCAGCGGCTTGATCCCGGACAGGAGGAATGAGCAGTTCTTC. This codes for CASGLIPDRRNEQFF.

This clonotype was seen ten or more times. This rearrangement joins TRBV7-8 to TRBJ2-3; 9 nucleotides line up with TRBD2. Germline-derived CDR1 and CDR2 are SGHVS and FQNEAQ. This CDR3 comprises 15 residues. The trim removed 6 bases at V and 6 bases at J, leaving 10 bases unmatched. The CDR3: CASRHEAGGGDTQYF. The CDR3 nucleotides read TGTGCCAGCAGACACGAAGCGGGGGGAGGTGATACGCAGTATTTT.

V is TRBV6-2 or TRBV6-3 and J is TRBJ2-1, with D unclear. The CDR3 loop spans 13 amino acids. V shed 7 bases and J shed 8 bases, with 15 bases lying between them. Germline loops: CDR1 MNHEY, CDR2 SVGEGT. CDR3 nucleotides: TGTGCCAGCAACCCCGCGGCTGCGGATGAGCAGTTCTTC. Translating it yields CASNPAAADEQFF.

The J gene is TRBJ2-5, the V gene TRBV20-1; TRBD1 or TRBD2 may be the D gene (6 bases each). The germline CDR1 and CDR2 sequences are DFQATT and SNEGSKA (reference sequence). The CDR3 is made up of 14 amino acids. Trimming stripped 6 bases from V and 2 bases from J, with 16 bases between. CDR3 sequence: CSALRGQVQETQYF. CDR3 nucleotides: TGCAGTGCCCTCCGGGGGCAGGTACAAGAGACCCAGTACTTC.

The CDR3 sequence: CASSNGWRGEGEAFF. CDR3 nucleotides: TGTGCCAGCAGCAATGGGTGGAGGGGGGAAGGTGAAGCTTTCTTT. J is TRBJ1-1 and V is TRBV21-1; TRBD1 is taken as the D call from the table, unchecked against the DNA. TRBV21-1 is deemed a pseudogene. CDR3 length equals 15 residues.

V gene TRBV20-1 combines with J gene TRBJ1-2, with TRBD1 identical over 8 bases. The germline CDR1 and CDR2 sequences are DFQATT and SNEGSKA (reference sequence). This CDR3 has 15 amino acids. With 5 bases clipped from V and 3 bases from J, the junction kept 11 bases outside the gene matches. CDR3 nucleotides: TGCAGTGCTCCCGCTGCAGGGGGCGACCACTATGGCTACACCTTC. Its translation: CSAPAAGGDHYGYTF.

This clonotype was observed many times. This sequence joins TRBV10-3 and TRBJ2-5; 14 bases map to TRBD2. CDR1 ENHRY and CDR2 SYGVKD come from the germline V gene. V dropped 3 bases and J dropped 3; count of bases not matched to a gene: 9. This CDR3 has 18 amino acids. The CDR3 region has the DNA TGTGCCATCAGTGAAGGACCGGGACTAGCGGGGGAGGAAGAGACCCAGTACTTC. Translation gives CAISEGPGLAGEEETQYF.

The table lists this clonotype with many counts. Written as DNA, the CDR3 is TGTGCCAGCAGTCCCCCCGGGACGGGAAGGACCCAGTACTTC. It is translated as CASSPPGTGRTQYF. The chain combines TRBV12-3 or TRBV12-4 with TRBJ2-5, with D perhaps TRBD1 or TRBD2 (5 bases each). Trimming shortened V by 5 bases and J by 7 bases, and 17 bases separated the two germline ends. CDR3 length equals 14 residues.

This CDR3 reads CAWSVLGVGGGYEQYF. CDR3 sequence (DNA): TGTGCCTGGAGTGTACTCGGGGTCGGCGGGGGCTACGAGCAGTACTTC. V usage is TRBV30 and J usage is TRBJ2-7, with 7 nucleotides matching TRBD2. CDR3 length: 16 residues. Germline lookup yields CDR1 GTSNPN and CDR2 SVGIG (reference sequence). V trimming: 0 bases; J trimming: 3 bases; junction bases outside the gene matches: 11.

The genes are TRBV6-5 and TRBJ1-2; 11 bases are shared with TRBD1. The CDR3 sequence is 17 residues long. Unmatched junction bases numbered 7, after V lost 0 bases and J lost 4 bases. Germline V gene data show CDR1 as MNHEY and CDR2 as SVGAGI. The CDR3 is CASSYSGTGGFIYGYTF. In DNA, the CDR3 is TGTGCCAGCAGTTACTCGGGGACAGGGGGATTCATCTATGGCTACACCTTC.

In the case of this clonotype: A much larger clone is a single base away; this may be a read error. This CDR3 is missing its conserved last phenylalanine or tryptophan, likely due to a read error. The rearrangement links TRBV29-1 to TRBJ1-2; D remains unclear. V was cut by 7 bases and J by 4 bases, with 13 bases left in between. Per the germline V gene, CDR1 is SQVTM and CDR2 is ANQGSEA. This CDR3 spans 12 amino acids. The CDR3, as DNA: TGCAGCGCAATGGACGACCCCTATGGCTACACCTTA. It yields the protein CSAMDDPYGYTL.

This clonotype came up many times. This chain connects TRBV5-1 to TRBJ2-1; D is possibly TRBD1 (6 bases). Germline V lookup: CDR1 SGHRS, CDR2 YFSETQ. Trimming took off 3 bases at V and 8 bases at J, with 9 bases between the two ends. CDR3 length: 12 residues. DNA for the CDR3: TGCGCCAGCAGCTCCCAGGGGTATGAGCAGTTCTTC. As protein: CASSSQGYEQFF.

The chain has TRBV4-3 and TRBJ2-3, with 7 bases matching TRBD2. V shed 1 base and J 4 bases; nucleotides not matched to a gene: 5. Germline V lookup: CDR1 LGHNA, CDR2 YSLEER. The length of the CDR3 is 15 residues. The CDR3 DNA reads as TGCGCCAGCAGCCAAGTGGCGGGGGTGGCAGATACGCAGTATTTT. Protein: CASSQVAGVADTQYF.

This clonotype showed up just a few times. The chain employs TRBV7-3 and TRBJ2-1, with 7 bases aligning to TRBD1. The CDR3 runs 15 residues. Germline V lookup: CDR1 SGHTA, CDR2 FQGTGA. The ends lost 4 bases at V and 4 bases at J; junction bases unmatched: 7. In DNA form, the CDR3 reads TGTGCCAGCAGCTACCGGGACAGCGAATACAATGAGCAGTTCTTC. Its protein is CASSYRDSEYNEQFF.